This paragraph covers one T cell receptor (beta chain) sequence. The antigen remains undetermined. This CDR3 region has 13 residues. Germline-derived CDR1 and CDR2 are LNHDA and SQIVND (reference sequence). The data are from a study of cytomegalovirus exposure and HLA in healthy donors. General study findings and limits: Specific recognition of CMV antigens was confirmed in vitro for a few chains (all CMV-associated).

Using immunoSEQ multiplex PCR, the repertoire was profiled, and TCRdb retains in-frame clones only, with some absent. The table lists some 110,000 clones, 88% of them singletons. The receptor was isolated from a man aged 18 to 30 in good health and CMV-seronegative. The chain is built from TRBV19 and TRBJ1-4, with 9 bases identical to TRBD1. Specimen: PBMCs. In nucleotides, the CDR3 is TGTGGTACTTCACCGGACAGGGGTGAAAAACTGTTTTTT. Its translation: CGTSPDRGEKLFF.